The TCR beta chain described here comes from a study of blood T cell repertoires in COVID-19. Generated by immunoSEQ multiplex PCR, the TCRdb table keeps only in-frame clones and is missing some. The sample holds 140,000 to 150,000 clones, 88% seen once. Trimming removed 4 bases from V and 5 bases from J, with 15 bases in between. The germline gives CDR1 SGHRS, CDR2 YFSETQ. CDR3 length equals 15 residues. The chain uses TRBV5-1 and TRBJ1-4; D is unclear. The clonotype originates from a woman in her forties or fifties with acute or convalescent COVID-19. Sequenced: peripheral blood. The CDR3 is CASSTLPGSNEKLFF. CDR3 DNA sequence: TGCGCCAGCAGCACCCTCCCGGGGTCGAATGAAAAACTGTTTTTT.